Presented here are 27 T cell receptor beta chains from one specimen sequenced in a study of T cell responses to AZD1222 COVID-19 vaccine. Generated by immunoSEQ multiplex PCR, the TCRdb table keeps only in-frame clones and is missing some. Of around 180,000 clones listed, 90% are singletons. Sequencing used peripheral blood, obtained on day 0 of AZD1222 vaccination. These receptor sequences come from an adult in good health.

The chain combines TRBV6-1 with TRBJ2-7; TRBD1 matches 10 bases. The CDR3 totals 17 residues. Looked up from germline, CDR1 is MNHNS and CDR2 is SASEGT. V shed 3 bases, J shed 4 bases, and the junction held 12 bases outside the gene matches. CDR3 DNA: TGTGCCAGCAGTGAGCCGGACCGGGACAGGGGACGGTACGAGCAGTACTTC. Translating gives CASSEPDRDRGRYEQYF.

The V gene is TRBV4-2, the J gene TRBJ2-7, with D hard to call. Germline V gene lookup returns CDR1 LGHNA and CDR2 YNFKEQ. The CDR3 totals 14 residues. The V end was cut by 0 bases, the J end by 0 bases, with 6 bases between. CDR3 DNA: TGTGCCAGCAGCCAAGAATGGGACTCCTACGAGCAGTACTTC. As protein: CASSQEWDSYEQYF.

A word on this clone: A junction end diverges from the germline sequence, so it may reflect a read error. The V and J genes are TRBV5-6 and TRBJ2-1, with D unclear. Germline CDR1 SGHDT, CDR2 YYEEEE. This CDR3 is built from 13 residues. CDR3 bases: TGTACCAGCAGCTTGGTCCCCCGTAATGAGCAGTTCTTC. Protein product: CTSSLVPRNEQFF.

The V and J genes are TRBV7-2 and TRBJ2-3; 9 bases are shared with TRBD2. Germline trimming cut 2 bases from V and 6 bases from J; bases unmatched to any gene: 18. CDR1 is SGHTA, CDR2 FQGNSA, per germline. The CDR3 contains 19 residues. CDR3 nucleotide sequence: TGTGCCAGCAGCTTATTCTCTGGGGCTAGCGGGGCGGGGGGTGATACGCAGTATTTT. Translation gives CASSLFSGASGAGGDTQYF. Combining the CDR3 with reference TRBV7-2 and TRBJ2-3 gives the whole variable domain GAGVSQSPSNKVTEKGKDVELRCDPISGHTALYWYRQSLGQGLEFLIYFQGNSAPDKSGLPSDRFSAERTGGSVSTLTIQRTQQEDSAVYLCASSLFSGASGAGGDTQYFGPGTRLTVL.

The rearrangement links TRBV6-5 to TRBJ2-7; TRBD1 matches at 7 bases. The CDR3 extends over 14 amino acids. Germline CDR1 is MNHEY and CDR2 is SVGAGI. Losses at the gene ends were 10 bases for V and 1 base for J; bases not matched to a gene: 10. CDR3 DNA sequence: TGTGCCACCCTATCAAGGGGACAGTCCTACGAGCAGTACTTC. Residues: CATLSRGQSYEQYF.

In its sample, this clone was seen once. This chain's CDR3 is CSVEGVTGVAEAFF. Written as DNA, the CDR3 is TGCAGCGTTGAAGGCGTCACAGGGGTGGCTGAAGCTTTCTTT. The gene calls are TRBV29-1 and TRBJ1-1; 7 bases map to TRBD1. The CDR3 totals 14 residues. Per the germline V gene, CDR1 is SQVTM and CDR2 is ANQGSEA. V trimming: 1 base; J trimming: 6 bases; junction bases outside the gene matches: 8.

The chain couples TRBV18 to TRBJ1-2; TRBD1 matches 8 bases. Germline V gives CDR1 KGHSH, CDR2 LQKENI. The CDR3 contains 16 residues. V gave up 2 bases and J gave up 6 bases; unmatched junction bases: 11. CDR3 sequence (DNA): TGTGCCAGCTCACCAGCCAGGGGCAGGGGGCAGGATGGCTACACCTTC. It specifies CASSPARGRGQDGYTF.

V and J are TRBV6-6 and TRBJ2-7, with TRBD1 identical over 8 bases. The CDR3 contains 14 residues. The junction had 9 bases not matched to a gene; V was cut back by 4 bases and J by 7 bases. Germline V CDR1 and CDR2: MNHNY, SVGAGI (reference sequence). The CDR3 DNA reads as TGTGCCAGCAGTTTCCCGGACAGGGCCCTGGAGCAGTACTTC. It codes for CASSFPDRALEQYF.

In the case of this clone: The junction does not match germline at one end; this may be a read error. The chain employs TRBV7-7 and TRBJ2-5; D not resolved. The CDR3 loop spans 15 amino acids. CDR1 SSHAT and CDR2 FNYEAQ come from the germline V gene (reference sequence). The CDR3 DNA is TGTGCTAGCAGCTTAGTAACGGGCCCCCAAGAGACCCAGTACTTC. Its protein product is CASSLVTGPQETQYF.

The chain couples TRBV4-3 to TRBJ2-3; 7 bases are shared with TRBD2. The CDR3 is made up of 16 amino acids. V dropped 1 base and J dropped 3; count of bases not matched to a gene: 7. Germline-derived CDR1 and CDR2 are LGHNA and YSLEER. Written as DNA, the CDR3 is TGCGCCAGCAGCCAAGTAGCGGGTGAAGGTACAGATACGCAGTATTTT. It yields the protein CASSQVAGEGTDTQYF.

This chain connects TRBV18 to TRBJ2-7, with TRBD2 as a possible D gene (6 bases). V lost 0 bases and J 7 bases, leaving 10 bases between the germline ends. Germline V gene lookup returns CDR1 KGHSH and CDR2 LQKENI. This CDR3 comprises 13 residues. The CDR3 nucleotides are TGTGCCAGCTCACCACCCTCCGGGGGTGAGCAGTACTTC. Translating it yields CASSPPSGGEQYF.

J is TRBJ2-7 and V is TRBV18; perhaps TRBD1 as D (6 bases). The ends were cut back, 0 bases at V and 4 bases at J, with 13 bases in the middle. The CDR3 sequence is 15 residues long. The germline V gene has CDR1 KGHSH and CDR2 LQKENI. CDR3 protein: CASSPPGRGTYEQYF. The CDR3 DNA sequence: TGTGCCAGCTCACCACCGGGCAGGGGAACGTACGAGCAGTACTTC. The variable domain in full, with the rest retrieved from reference TRBV18 and TRBJ2-7, is NAGVMQNPRHLVRRRGQEARLRCSPMKGHSHVYWYRQLPEEGLKFMVYLQKENIIDESGMPKERFSAEFPKEGPSILRIQQVVRGDSAAYFCASSPPGRGTYEQYFGPGTRLTVT.

This clone was counted between two and nine times. This chain links TRBV6-2 or TRBV6-3 with TRBJ2-7; 9 nucleotides line up with TRBD2. V was pared by 2 bases and J by 0 bases, with 2 bases of the junction left unmatched. CDR1 and CDR2 from the germline V gene are MNHEY and SVGEGT. The CDR3 sequence is 15 residues long. The DNA for the CDR3 is TGTGCCAGCAGTTACCTAGCGGGGTCCTCCTACGAGCAGTACTTC. Protein sequence: CASSYLAGSSYEQYF.

V gene TRBV7-3 combines with J gene TRBJ1-1; the D gene is possibly TRBD1 (5 bases). This CDR3 has 14 amino acids. With 5 bases removed from V and 5 bases from J, the gap between germline ends came to 15 bases. Germline CDR1 reads SGHTA; CDR2 reads FQGTGA. The CDR3 sequence: CASSQRDGATEAFF. In DNA, the CDR3 is TGTGCCAGCAGCCAACGGGACGGTGCTACTGAAGCTTTCTTT. The whole variable domain, filled in from reference TRBV7-3 and TRBJ1-1, reads GAGVSQTPSNKVTEKGKYVELRCDPISGHTALYWYRQSLGQGPEFLIYFQGTGAADDSGLPNDRFFAVRPEGSVSTLKIQRTERGDSAVYLCASSQRDGATEAFFGQGTRLTVV.

This sequence joins TRBV19 and TRBJ1-5; D gene ambiguous. Looked up from germline, CDR1 is LNHDA and CDR2 is SQIVND (reference sequence). Trimming removed 2 bases from V and 1 base from J, with 9 bases in between. The CDR3 has 15 residues. The CDR3 reads CASSISQDSNQPQHF. CDR3 nucleotides: TGTGCCAGTAGTATATCCCAGGACAGCAATCAGCCCCAGCATTTT.

V usage is TRBV13 and J usage is TRBJ2-1; 9 bases agree with TRBD2. This CDR3 has 12 residues. Trimming took 4 bases from V and 16 from J; bases not matched to a gene: 8. Looked up from germline, CDR1 is PRHDT and CDR2 is FYEKMQ (reference sequence). DNA of the CDR3: TGTGCCAGCAGCTCCCGGCGGGGGGGCCTCTTCTTC. Amino acids: CASSSRRGGLFF.

The chain carries TRBV6-5 and TRBJ2-7, with 13 nucleotides matching TRBD2. Per germline, CDR1 MNHEY and CDR2 SVGAGI. This CDR3 comprises 13 residues. J gave up 7 bases and V 4 bases, and 1 base lay outside the gene matches. The CDR3 DNA follows: TGTGCCAGCAGTTCGACTAGCGGGGGGGAGCAGTACTTC. This translates into CASSSTSGGEQYF.

The V gene is TRBV5-4, the J gene TRBJ1-4; D unresolved. The CDR3 runs 15 residues. Germline CDR1 SGHNT, CDR2 YYREEE (reference sequence). V was clipped by 4 bases and J by 2 bases, with 12 bases between them. CDR3 nucleotide sequence: TGTGCCAGCAGCGTAAACCTACCGACTAATGAAAAACTGTTTTTT. Encoded protein: CASSVNLPTNEKLFF.

The V call is TRBV7-9, the J call TRBJ2-7; no firm D call. Germline CDR1 and CDR2: SEHNR and FQNEAQ (reference sequence). V was shortened by 0 bases and J by 6 bases, with 6 bases between the two germline ends. The CDR3 sequence is 12 residues long. The CDR3 loop is CASSLAAAEQYF. CDR3 nucleotide sequence: TGTGCCAGCAGCTTAGCGGCAGCCGAGCAGTACTTC.

Worth noting for this clone: Its ends do not fully match the called genes, so a read error is possible. The rearrangement links TRBV7-7 to TRBJ2-5; TRBD2 agrees at 7 bases. This CDR3 is built from 15 residues. Germline V CDR1 and CDR2: SSHAT, FNYEAQ (reference sequence). The CDR3 sequence is CASSPRLALQETQYF. The CDR3 nucleotides are TGTGCTAGCAGCCCCCGACTAGCCCTACAAGAGACCCAGTACTTC.

V usage is TRBV30 and J usage is TRBJ2-1; maybe TRBD2 (6 bases). The germline V gene has CDR1 GTSNPN and CDR2 SVGIG (reference sequence). CDR3 length: 12 amino acids. CDR3 coding DNA: TGTGCATGGGGGGACTCCTACAATGAGCAGTTCTTC. It encodes CAWGDSYNEQFF.

The chain carries TRBV10-3 and TRBJ2-1; TRBD2 might be the D (5 bases). Trimming pared 1 base from V and 9 bases from J, leaving 16 bases between. Germline V gene data show CDR1 as ENHRY and CDR2 as SYGVKD. The CDR3 totals 15 residues. CDR3 sequence: CAISELALVGGEQFF. CDR3 nucleotides: TGTGCCATCAGTGAGTTAGCGCTAGTCGGAGGTGAGCAGTTCTTC.

The CDR3 here is CASSLDPRLAGNTGELFF. In nucleotides, the CDR3 is TGTGCCAGCAGCTTAGATCCGCGGCTAGCGGGAAACACCGGGGAGCTGTTTTTT. The chain is built from TRBV11-2 and TRBJ2-2, with TRBD2 matching 9 bases. There are 18 residues in the CDR3. The V gene's germline CDR1 is SGHAT and CDR2 FQNNGV. V dropped 0 bases and J dropped 2; count of bases not matched to a gene: 7. Combining the CDR3 with reference TRBV11-2 and TRBJ2-2 gives the whole variable domain EAGVAQSPRYKIIEKRQSVAFWCNPISGHATLYWYQQILGQGPKLLIQFQNNGVVDDSQLPKDRFSAERLKGVDSTLKIQPAKLEDSAVYLCASSLDPRLAGNTGELFFGEGSRLTVL.

The chain couples TRBV12-3 or TRBV12-4 to TRBJ1-2; the D is unclear. The V end lost 0 bases, the J end lost 7 bases, and 6 bases lay between the germline ends. The CDR3 covers 12 residues. The CDR3 protein is CASSLAMAGYTF. The CDR3 coding sequence is TGTGCCAGCAGTTTAGCGATGGCTGGCTACACCTTC.

The chain uses TRBV5-1 and TRBJ2-3, with 9 bases fitting TRBD1. This CDR3 region has 15 residues. Losses at the gene ends were 1 base for V and 6 bases for J; bases not matched to a gene: 6. Germline V CDR1 and CDR2: SGHRS, YFSETQ. The CDR3 coding sequence is TGCGCCAGCAGCTTGAGAGGGACAGGGAGTGATACGCAGTATTTT. Its translation is CASSLRGTGSDTQYF.

The rearrangement uses TRBV15 and TRBJ1-6; 11 bases match TRBD1. Germline V gene data show CDR1 as LNHNV and CDR2 as YYDKDF (reference sequence). V lost 3 bases and J lost 0; bases outside the gene matches: 16. There are 22 residues in the CDR3. The CDR3 loop is CATSRPGQGDQTHNSYNSPLHF. In nucleotides, the CDR3 is TGTGCCACCAGCAGGCCGGGACAGGGGGATCAAACGCACAACTCCTATAATTCACCCCTCCACTTT.

This chain joins TRBV2 and TRBJ2-5, with 10 bases aligning to TRBD2. The CDR3 has 16 amino acids. CDR1 and CDR2 from the germline V gene are SNHLY and FYNNEI. V gave up 2 bases and J gave up 4 bases; unmatched junction bases: 7. For the CDR3, the DNA is TGTGCCAGCAGTGAAAGGGTAGCGGGGGGACGAGAGACCCAGTACTTC. This encodes CASSERVAGGRETQYF.